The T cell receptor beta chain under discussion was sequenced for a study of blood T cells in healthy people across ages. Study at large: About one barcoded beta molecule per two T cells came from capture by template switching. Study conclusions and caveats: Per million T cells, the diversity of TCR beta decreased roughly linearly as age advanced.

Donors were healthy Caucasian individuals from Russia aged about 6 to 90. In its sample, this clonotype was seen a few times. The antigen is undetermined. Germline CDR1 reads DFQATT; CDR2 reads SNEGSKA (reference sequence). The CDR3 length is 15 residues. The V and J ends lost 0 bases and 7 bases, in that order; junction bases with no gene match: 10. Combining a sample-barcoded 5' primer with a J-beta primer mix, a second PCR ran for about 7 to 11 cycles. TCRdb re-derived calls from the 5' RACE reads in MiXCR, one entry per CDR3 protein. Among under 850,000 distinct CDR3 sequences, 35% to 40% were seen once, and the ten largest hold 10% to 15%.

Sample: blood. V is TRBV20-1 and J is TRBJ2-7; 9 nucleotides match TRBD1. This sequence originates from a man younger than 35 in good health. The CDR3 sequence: CSARDPRTGDGEQYF. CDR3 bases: TGCAGTGCTAGAGATCCTAGGACAGGGGATGGAGAGCAGTACTTC.